The next 18 T cell receptor beta chains were all read from a single sample in a study of cytotoxic CD8 clonotypes in ibrutinib-treated CLL. Only in-frame clones appear in the TCRdb table, and some are missing; sequencing was by immunoSEQ multiplex PCR. In the table there are roughly 330,000 clones, 60% to 80% of which are singletons. Here the sequenced sample was PBMCs, taken after 36 months of ibrutinib treatment. The receptors originated from a human donor with chronic lymphocytic leukemia.

This clone occurred once. The rearrangement joins TRBV11-2 to TRBJ2-3; possibly TRBD1 or TRBD2 for D (6 bases each). Trimming removed 3 bases at V and 5 bases at J, with 12 bases between. Germline V gives CDR1 SGHAT, CDR2 FQNNGV. The CDR3 runs to 14 residues. The CDR3 protein is CASSFGGSGDTQYF. In nucleotides, the CDR3 is TGTGCCAGCAGCTTCGGGGGCAGTGGAGATACGCAGTATTTT.

The gene calls are TRBV6-5 and TRBJ2-5; the D is unclear. V was cut by 2 bases and J by 1 base, with 14 bases left in between. CDR1 MNHEY and CDR2 SVGAGI come from the germline V gene. The CDR3 length is 16 residues. For the CDR3, the DNA is TGTGCCAGCAGTTACGGGCCTCCCTTGGTCCAAGAGACCCAGTACTTC. This codes for CASSYGPPLVQETQYF.

In this sample, this clone turned up a few times. The chain combines TRBV18 with TRBJ2-5; unclear D gene. The CDR3 loop spans 12 amino acids. Germline CDR1 reads KGHSH; CDR2 reads LQKENI. V was cut by 3 bases and J by 3 bases, with 5 bases left in between. The CDR3 DNA is TGTGCCAGCTCACCCTCGAAAGAGACCCAGTACTTC. Translated, it gives CASSPSKETQYF. Looking up the rest from reference TRBV18 and TRBJ2-5 gives the full variable domain: NAGVMQNPRHLVRRRGQEARLRCSPMKGHSHVYWYRQLPEEGLKFMVYLQKENIIDESGMPKERFSAEFPKEGPSILRIQQVVRGDSAAYFCASSPSKETQYFGPGTRLLVL.

The CDR3 DNA reads TGTGCCAGTAGTATTGCCGGGACAGGGGATTTATACAATGAGCAGTTCTTC. Its protein is CASSIAGTGDLYNEQFF. The chain couples TRBV19 to TRBJ2-1; 10 positions agree with TRBD1. The CDR3 is made up of 17 amino acids. Trimming removed 3 bases from V and 4 bases from J; junction bases left unmatched: 9. Germline V gene sequence: CDR1 LNHDA, CDR2 SQIVND (reference sequence).

There are a few counts of this clone. This rearrangement joins TRBV13 to TRBJ1-1, with 9 bases matching TRBD1. The trim removed 3 bases at V and 1 base at J, leaving 3 bases unmatched. The germline V gene encodes CDR1 PRHDT and CDR2 FYEKMQ (reference sequence). CDR3 length equals 15 residues. CDR3 nucleotide sequence: TGTGCCAGCAGCTTGGACAGGGGAAGGAACACTGAAGCTTTCTTT. Translating it yields CASSLDRGRNTEAFF. The entire variable domain, with the rest obtained from reference TRBV13 and TRBJ1-1, is as follows: AAGVIQSPRHLIKEKRETATLKCYPIPRHDTVYWYQQGPGQDPQFLISFYEKMQSDKGSIPDRFSAQQFSDYHSELNMSSLELGDSALYFCASSLDRGRNTEAFFGQGTRLTVV.

V is TRBV10-3 and J is TRBJ1-5; 7 bases line up with TRBD1. This CDR3 is built from 14 residues. CDR1 is ENHRY and CDR2 is SYGVKD in the germline V gene. The ends lost 4 bases at V and 7 bases at J; junction bases unmatched: 7. CDR3 in DNA: TGTGCCATCAGTGTTCAGGGGGAGGGCCAGCCCCAGCATTTT. Residues: CAISVQGEGQPQHF.

This chain links TRBV4-3 with TRBJ1-2; possible D gene TRBD1, 5 bases. This CDR3 comprises 15 residues. Trimming removed 2 bases at V and 3 bases at J, with 13 bases between. Looked up from germline, CDR1 is LGHNA and CDR2 is YSLEER. CDR3 DNA sequence: TGCGCCAGCAGCCAAAGCGGAGGAGGGGACTATGGCTACACCTTC. Protein product: CASSQSGGGDYGYTF.

V usage is TRBV9 and J usage is TRBJ2-3; D uncertain. This CDR3 has 14 amino acids. Trimming left V 3 bases short and J 1 base short, with 9 bases between. Germline-derived CDR1 and CDR2 are SGDLS and YYNGEE. CDR3 bases: TGTGCCAGCAGCGAAAGGGTCGGCACAGATACGCAGTATTTT. The encoded protein is CASSERVGTDTQYF.

The chain combines TRBV7-2 with TRBJ2-1; D gene unclear. Germline assignment: CDR1 SGHTA and CDR2 FQGNSA. V dropped 0 bases and J dropped 9 bases, with 6 bases sitting between them. CDR3 size: 12 residues. This CDR3 is CASSLALVEQFF. CDR3 coding DNA: TGTGCCAGCAGCTTAGCGCTAGTTGAGCAGTTCTTC.

The genes are TRBV5-4 and TRBJ2-2, with D uncertain. The germline V gene has CDR1 SGHNT and CDR2 YYREEE (reference sequence). This CDR3 region has 13 residues. V lost 5 bases to trimming and J lost 7 bases, with 12 bases between them. The CDR3 DNA reads TGTGCCAGCAGACTGATTAGGGACGGGGAGCTGTTTTTT. Its protein is CASRLIRDGELFF.

This chain uses TRBV9 with TRBJ2-2; D unclear. The CDR3 loop spans 14 amino acids. Trimming removed 0 bases at V and 5 bases at J, with 8 bases between. Germline lookup yields CDR1 SGDLS and CDR2 YYNGEE. CDR3 nucleotides: TGTGCCAGCAGCGTAGTTTCGAGAACCGGGGAGCTGTTTTTT. Translated, it gives CASSVVSRTGELFF.

The chain is built from TRBV10-2 and TRBJ2-5; TRBD2 matches 10 bases. Losses at the gene ends were 8 bases for V and 1 base for J; bases not matched to a gene: 7. The germline V gene has CDR1 WSHSY and CDR2 SAAADI. This CDR3 is 15 amino acids long. CDR3 in DNA: TGCGCCAGCCGGGATTTAGCGGGGGGCCAAGAGACCCAGTACTTC. Translated: CASRDLAGGQETQYF.

This clone was detected a few times. The chain has TRBV7-3 and TRBJ2-3, with D hard to call. Germline V gene data show CDR1 as SGHTA and CDR2 as FQGTGA. V was pared by 1 base and J by 2 bases, with 4 bases between. This CDR3 contains 13 residues. The CDR3 region has the DNA TGTGCCAGCAGCTTAAGTGTCACAGATACGCAGTATTTT. It codes for CASSLSVTDTQYF.

J is TRBJ1-1 and V is TRBV9, with no clear D. Germline loops: CDR1 SGDLS, CDR2 YYNGEE. This CDR3 contains 13 residues. With 4 bases removed from V and 1 base from J, the gap between germline ends came to 8 bases. This CDR3 is CASSFSTNTEAFF. The CDR3 DNA is TGTGCCAGCAGCTTTTCCACGAACACTGAAGCTTTCTTT.

V is TRBV11-3 and J is TRBJ2-2; D not certain. Germline V lookup: CDR1 SGHNT, CDR2 YENEEA. The V gene lost 3 bases and the J gene lost 5 bases, with 7 bases spanning the gap. CDR3 length equals 13 residues. As DNA, the CDR3 is TGTGCCAGCAGCTTTAGGGTTACCGGGGAGCTGTTTTTT. Translated: CASSFRVTGELFF.

The chain joins TRBV4-3 to TRBJ1-1; D is unresolved. V was cut by 3 bases and J by 3 bases, with 8 bases left in between. The CDR3 has 13 residues. Germline assignment: CDR1 LGHNA and CDR2 YSLEER. As DNA, the CDR3 is TGCGCCAGCAGCCAGGGAAGGGACACTGAAGCTTTCTTT. This encodes CASSQGRDTEAFF.

The chain is built from TRBV27 and TRBJ1-2, with a tentative D call TRBD1 (5 bases). Germline V gene sequence: CDR1 MNHEY, CDR2 SMNVEV (reference sequence). V was pared by 5 bases and J by 5 bases, with 21 bases between. The CDR3 is 16 amino acids. CDR3 in DNA: TGTGCCAGCAGTACCGACAAGGGGATGGGCCCTTATGGCTACACCTTC. It yields the protein CASSTDKGMGPYGYTF.

This chain connects TRBV9 to TRBJ2-2, with 7 positions matching TRBD2. Trimming at V came to 6 bases and at J to 5 bases, leaving 10 bases not matched to a gene. This CDR3 is 15 amino acids long. Germline CDR1 reads SGDLS; CDR2 reads YYNGEE. The CDR3 here is CASTPWGGKTGELFF. The CDR3 bases are TGTGCCAGCACCCCGTGGGGGGGAAAGACCGGGGAGCTGTTTTTT.